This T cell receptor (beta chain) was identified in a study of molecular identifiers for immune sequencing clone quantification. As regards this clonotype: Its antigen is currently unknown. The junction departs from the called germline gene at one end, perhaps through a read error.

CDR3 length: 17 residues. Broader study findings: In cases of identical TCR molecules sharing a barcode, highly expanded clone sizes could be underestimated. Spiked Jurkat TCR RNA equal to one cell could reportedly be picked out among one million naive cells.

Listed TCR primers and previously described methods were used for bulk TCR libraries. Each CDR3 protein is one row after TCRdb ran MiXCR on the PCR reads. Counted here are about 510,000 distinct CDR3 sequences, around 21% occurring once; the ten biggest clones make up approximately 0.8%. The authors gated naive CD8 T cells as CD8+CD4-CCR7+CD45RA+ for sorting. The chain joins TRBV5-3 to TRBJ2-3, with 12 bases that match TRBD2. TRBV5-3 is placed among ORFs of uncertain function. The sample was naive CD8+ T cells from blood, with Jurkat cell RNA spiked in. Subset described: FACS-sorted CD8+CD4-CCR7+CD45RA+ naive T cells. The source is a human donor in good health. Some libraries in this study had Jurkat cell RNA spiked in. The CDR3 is CASSLAPSGRVISSQYF. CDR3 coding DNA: TGTGCCAGCAGCTTGGCCCCTAGCGGGAGGGTCATATCTTCCCAGTATTTT.